This passage covers 11 T cell receptor beta chains from one sample sequenced in a study of Graves' ophthalmopathy and Graves' hyperthyroidism. Amplifying from RNA transcripts, the study obtained TCR beta CDR3 regions. First-round RT-PCR with HTBI primers preceded a second-round multiplex PCR. MiXCR, applied by TCRdb to the multiplex PCR reads, yields one record per CDR3 protein. The sample holds around 1,200,000 distinct CDR3 sequences, around a third seen once. Source material: peripheral blood or thyroid tissue (not recorded which). These TCRs come from an adult man with Graves' hyperthyroidism.

This clonotype was detected ten times or more. This sequence joins TRBV5-1 and TRBJ2-6, with TRBD1 matching 7 bases. Trimming took 1 base from V and 0 from J; bases not matched to a gene: 4. The CDR3 spans 17 residues. Germline CDR1 SGHRS, CDR2 YFSETQ. The CDR3 here is CASSLRTGNSGANVLTF. CDR3 nucleotide sequence: TGCGCCAGCAGCTTGAGGACAGGAAACTCTGGGGCCAACGTCCTGACTTTC.

The chain uses TRBV2 and TRBJ2-7, with D perhaps matching TRBD1 or TRBD2 (5 bases each). The CDR3 is made up of 14 amino acids. V shed 10 bases and J shed 4 bases, with 20 bases lying between them. Germline CDR1 is SNHLY and CDR2 is FYNNEI. The DNA of the CDR3 is TGTGCCACCAGACTAAGGGGTGATGGTTACGAGCAGTACTTC. Translation gives CATRLRGDGYEQYF.

This clonotype was found a few times. The genes are TRBV7-9 and TRBJ1-2; TRBD1 might be the D (5 bases). Germline V lookup: CDR1 SEHNR, CDR2 FQNEAQ (reference sequence). There are 14 residues in the CDR3. V lost 4 bases, J lost 12 bases, and 21 bases lay in between. The CDR3 is CASSSAGKRSGNTF. As DNA, the CDR3 is TGTGCCAGCAGCTCAGCAGGGAAACGGTCTGGAAACACCTTC. The full variable domain, in which reference TRBV7-9 and TRBJ1-2 provide the parts outside the CDR3, is DTGVSQNPRHKITKRGQNVTFRCDPISEHNRLYWYRQTLGQGPEFLTYFQNEAQLEKSRLLSDRFSAERPKGSFSTLEIQRTEQGDSAMYLCASSSAGKRSGNTFGSGTRLTVV.

This clonotype was seen a few times. One end of the junction varies from germline; a read error may be responsible. This chain joins TRBV20-1 and TRBJ1-3; D not resolved. This CDR3 spans 13 amino acids. Germline V CDR1 and CDR2: DFQATT, SNEGSKA (reference sequence). The DNA of the CDR3 is TGCAGTGCTTCAGGCGAATCTGGAAACACCATGTATTTT. Amino acids: CSASGESGNTMYF.

This rearrangement joins TRBV7-9 to TRBJ1-2; 8 bases line up with TRBD1. With V trimmed by 6 bases and J by 3 bases, 6 bases remained unmatched. The CDR3 totals 14 residues. The germline gives CDR1 SEHNR, CDR2 FQNEAQ (reference sequence). CDR3 protein: CASSPGGWDYGYTF. The CDR3, as DNA: TGTGCCAGCAGTCCAGGGGGCTGGGACTATGGCTACACCTTC.

This chain uses TRBV12-3 or TRBV12-4 with TRBJ1-3; 9 bases map to TRBD1. J gave up 3 bases and V 5 bases, and 5 bases lay outside the gene matches. This CDR3 comprises 15 residues. The CDR3 sequence is CASSEQGAGGNTIYF. The CDR3 DNA reads as TGTGCCAGCAGTGAACAGGGGGCAGGTGGAAACACCATATATTTT.

Points on this clonotype: Germline is not matched at one junction end, which may reflect a read error. The chain employs TRBV10-2 and TRBJ2-2, with D possibly TRBD2 on 6 matching bases. Per the germline V gene, CDR1 is WSHSY and CDR2 is SAAADI. The CDR3 runs 14 residues. The CDR3 nucleotides read TGCGCCAGCTCAGACACGAGTCGGGCCGGGGGGCTGTTTTTT. It codes for CASSDTSRAGGLFF.

This clonotype was detected ten times or more. The chain has TRBV25-1 and TRBJ2-7, with 15 positions matching TRBD2. The CDR3 extends over 19 amino acids. CDR1 MGHDK and CDR2 SYGVNS come from the germline V gene. V was clipped by 4 bases and J by 0 bases; unmatched bases: 10. The CDR3 is CASSGPGTSGRRPSYEQYF. For the CDR3, the DNA is TGTGCCAGCAGTGGCCCCGGGACTAGCGGGAGGCGGCCCTCCTACGAGCAGTACTTC.

This clonotype was picked up many times. This chain connects TRBV20-1 to TRBJ2-2, with D possibly TRBD1 on 6 matching bases. The V end lost 6 bases, the J end lost 2 bases, and 13 bases lay between the germline ends. CDR1 is DFQATT and CDR2 is SNEGSKA in the germline V gene (reference sequence). The CDR3 length is 14 residues. The CDR3 sequence: CSAGDTDNTGELFF. The CDR3 DNA is TGCAGTGCCGGGGACACGGATAACACCGGGGAGCTGTTTTTT.

The rearrangement links TRBV29-1 to TRBJ2-5; perhaps TRBD2 as D (5 bases). Deletions cut 7 bases from V and 2 bases from J, with 23 bases between. Germline V gene sequence: CDR1 SQVTM, CDR2 ANQGSEA. This CDR3 has 16 residues. The DNA of the CDR3 is TGCAGCGCCCCGGGGTGGTCACGGAAGAGTCAAGAGACCCAGTACTTC. This translates into CSAPGWSRKSQETQYF.

This clonotype was seen at least ten times. The genes are TRBV7-2 and TRBJ1-6; D is possibly TRBD1 (6 bases). From germline, CDR1 is SGHTA and CDR2 FQGNSA. Trimming shortened V by 4 bases and J by 3 bases, and 10 bases separated the two germline ends. The CDR3 is made up of 15 amino acids. The DNA of the CDR3 is TGTGCCAGCAGCTCCCGGGACAACTATAATTCACCCCTCCACTTT. Translated, it gives CASSSRDNYNSPLHF.